Below, 27 T cell receptor beta chains from the same sample are listed, as sequenced in a study of control samples from healthy donors and cancer patients. Clones were sequenced by immunoSEQ multiplex PCR, and TCRdb holds only the in-frame ones, with some missing. Here the sample spans around 190,000 clones, about 92% being singletons. The specimen sequenced was blood. The receptors were sampled from a man aged 25 to 40 in good health.

The rearrangement joins TRBV2 to TRBJ2-5; D is unclear. This CDR3 contains 14 residues. Germline-derived CDR1 and CDR2 are SNHLY and FYNNEI. V shed 7 bases and J shed 0 bases, with 12 bases lying between them. CDR3 in amino acids: CASTSNRYQETQYF. The CDR3 bases are TGTGCCAGCACTAGTAACCGGTACCAAGAGACCCAGTACTTC.

The CDR3 sequence is CAWSVGRDNYGYTF. CDR3 bases: TGTGCCTGGAGTGTAGGCAGGGACAACTATGGCTACACCTTC. V usage is TRBV30 and J usage is TRBJ1-2; TRBD1 might be the D (5 bases). Germline assignment: CDR1 GTSNPN and CDR2 SVGIG (reference sequence). CDR3 size: 14 residues. V was shortened by 0 bases and J by 2 bases, with 10 bases between the two germline ends.

This sequence joins TRBV28 and TRBJ1-1; 8 bases align to TRBD1. Germline V CDR1 and CDR2: MDHEN, SYDVKM. V lost 9 bases to trimming and J lost 5 bases; unmatched junction nucleotides: 8. The CDR3 has 13 residues. The CDR3 sequence is CASYQGARTEAFF. Here the CDR3 DNA reads TGTGCCAGTTACCAGGGGGCGCGGACTGAAGCTTTCTTT.

The chain combines TRBV7-9 with TRBJ1-1; maybe TRBD1 (5 bases). V dropped 5 bases and J dropped 1 base, with 14 bases sitting between them. Germline V gene data show CDR1 as SEHNR and CDR2 as FQNEAQ (reference sequence). The CDR3 runs 15 residues. CDR3 in DNA: TGTGCCAGCAGCCCGCGGGGGGTTGCGAACACTGAAGCTTTCTTT. Protein product: CASSPRGVANTEAFF.

Details on this clone: Other nucleotide sequences from this sample produce the same CDR3. J is TRBJ1-2 and V is TRBV19; D uncertain. Trimming removed 3 bases at V and 6 bases at J, with 5 bases between. Germline CDR1 and CDR2: LNHDA and SQIVND (reference sequence). This CDR3 has 11 amino acids. The CDR3 region has the DNA TGTGCCAGTAGTATTTTGGATGGCTACACCTTC. The encoded protein is CASSILDGYTF. Filled out from reference TRBV19 and TRBJ1-2, the complete variable domain reads DGGITQSPKYLFRKEGQNVTLSCEQNLNHDAMYWYRQDPGQGLRLIYYSQIVNDFQKGDIAEGYSVSREKKESFPLTVTSAQKNPTAFYLCASSILDGYTFGSGTRLTVV.

The chain couples TRBV7-2 to TRBJ2-7, with D perhaps matching TRBD2 (6 bases). The CDR3 spans 14 residues. Germline loops: CDR1 SGHTA, CDR2 FQGNSA. The ends were cut back, 6 bases at V and 0 bases at J, with 12 bases in the middle. Written as DNA, the CDR3 is TGTGCCAGCAGTCACGGGGGAAGCTCCTACGAGCAGTACTTC. Amino acid sequence: CASSHGGSSYEQYF.

The gene calls are TRBV4-1 and TRBJ2-7; TRBD1 aligns across 9 bases. This CDR3 is built from 13 residues. CDR1 is MGHRA, CDR2 YSYEKL, per germline. J was trimmed by 3 bases and V by 4 bases; bases with no gene match: 1. The chain's CDR3 is CASSLGQGYEQYF. In nucleotides, the CDR3 is TGCGCCAGCAGCCTGGGACAGGGCTACGAGCAGTACTTC.

CDR3 DNA sequence: TGTGCCAGCAGTACGGGACACTCCTACGAGCAGTACTTC. Translated: CASSTGHSYEQYF. The gene calls are TRBV6-5 and TRBJ2-7; possibly TRBD1 for D (6 bases). Germline V CDR1 and CDR2: MNHEY, SVGAGI. Trimming removed 5 bases from V and 0 bases from J, with 8 bases in between. This CDR3 comprises 13 residues.

V usage is TRBV19 and J usage is TRBJ2-3; 9 bases match TRBD1. The CDR3 loop spans 15 amino acids. The trim removed 5 bases at V and 5 bases at J, leaving 8 bases unmatched. Germline values: CDR1 LNHDA, CDR2 SQIVND (reference sequence). Here the CDR3 DNA reads TGTGCCAGTAGTCTCGGACAGGGGAGGGAAGATACGCAGTATTTT. This encodes CASSLGQGREDTQYF.

The V call is TRBV19, the J call TRBJ2-5; TRBD2 matches 10 bases. J lost 1 base, V lost 2 bases, and 1 base had no gene match. Germline CDR1 and CDR2: LNHDA and SQIVND (reference sequence). The CDR3 covers 15 residues. CDR3 residues: CASSILAGAQETQYF. The CDR3 coding sequence is TGTGCCAGTAGTATACTAGCGGGGGCCCAAGAGACCCAGTACTTC.

The chain links TRBV7-9 to TRBJ2-7, with TRBD2 identical over 12 bases. After removal of 3 bases from V and 6 bases from J, the junction contained 9 bases not matched to a gene. Germline values: CDR1 SEHNR, CDR2 FQNEAQ (reference sequence). The CDR3 contains 16 residues. The CDR3 nucleotides read TGTGCCAGCAGCTTCGGACTAGCGGGGTATCCAACCGAGCAGTACTTC. It specifies CASSFGLAGYPTEQYF. The entire variable domain, with the rest obtained from reference TRBV7-9 and TRBJ2-7, is as follows: DTGVSQNPRHKITKRGQNVTFRCDPISEHNRLYWYRQTLGQGPEFLTYFQNEAQLEKSRLLSDRFSAERPKGSFSTLEIQRTEQGDSAMYLCASSFGLAGYPTEQYFGPGTRLTVT.

The CDR3 nucleotides read TGTGCTAGTGGTCAATGGACAGGGGCCTATGGCTACACCTTC. Translating gives CASGQWTGAYGYTF. This chain links TRBV12-5 with TRBJ1-2; 9 bases agree with TRBD1. There are 14 residues in the CDR3. Germline assignment: CDR1 LGHNT and CDR2 FRNRAP. Trimming cost V 5 bases and J 4 bases; bases outside gene matches: 5.

The rearrangement links TRBV5-1 to TRBJ2-7; the match to TRBD2 covers 11 bases. The junction had 4 bases not matched to a gene; V was cut back by 3 bases and J by 2 bases. Germline assignment: CDR1 SGHRS and CDR2 YFSETQ. This CDR3 is 15 amino acids long. CDR3 residues: CASSSGLAGTYEQYF. CDR3 in DNA: TGCGCCAGCAGCTCTGGACTAGCGGGTACCTACGAGCAGTACTTC.

The chain couples TRBV6-2 or TRBV6-3 to TRBJ1-2; D call uncertain. Germline-derived CDR1 and CDR2 are MNHEY and SVGEGT. The CDR3 sequence is 15 residues long. V lost 2 bases and J lost 3, with 13 bases in between. The CDR3 coding sequence is TGTGCCAGCAGTTACGGAGGGAGAACCCACTATGGCTACACCTTC. Encoded protein: CASSYGGRTHYGYTF.

The chain carries TRBV6-6 and TRBJ2-1; no clear D gene. CDR1 MNHNY and CDR2 SVGAGI come from the germline V gene (reference sequence). This CDR3 has 14 amino acids. Trimming removed 10 bases at V and 10 bases at J, with 23 bases between. The CDR3 bases are TGTGCCACGACCCAGGAGATCTCGATTGGGGAGCAGTTCTTC. Translation: CATTQEISIGEQFF.

Here the CDR3 DNA reads TGTGCCAGCAGTTACCGGACAGGGACAGATACGCAGTATTTT. This translates into CASSYRTGTDTQYF. This chain joins TRBV6-2 or TRBV6-3 and TRBJ2-3; TRBD1 matches at 8 bases. Germline assignment: CDR1 MNHEY and CDR2 SVGEGT. The junction had 1 base not matched to a gene; V was cut back by 2 bases and J by 3 bases. The CDR3 runs to 14 residues.

The CDR3 DNA is TGTGCCAGGACTCACTACAGGGAGCTGGGGCAGTACTTC. Its protein is CARTHYRELGQYF. The chain employs TRBV21-1 and TRBJ2-7; TRBD1, the D gene given by the table, was not confirmed from the DNA. TRBV21-1 is classified as a pseudogene. This CDR3 has 13 amino acids.

The chain employs TRBV15 and TRBJ2-7; a possible D gene is TRBD1 (6 bases). The CDR3 is 14 amino acids. Germline-derived CDR1 and CDR2 are LNHNV and YYDKDF (reference sequence). V shed 1 base and J shed 7 bases, with 14 bases lying between them. The chain's CDR3 is CATSRGQVVDEQYF. The CDR3 DNA reads TGTGCCACCAGCAGAGGACAGGTAGTGGATGAGCAGTACTTC.

The V call is TRBV30, the J call TRBJ2-7; D call uncertain. This CDR3 has 12 amino acids. The germline gives CDR1 GTSNPN, CDR2 SVGIG (reference sequence). Trimming removed 0 bases from V and 6 bases from J, with 9 bases in between. DNA for the CDR3: TGTGCCTGGAGTGTATCCCCAGCCGAGCAGTACTTC. Translated, it gives CAWSVSPAEQYF.

The J gene is TRBJ1-4, the V gene TRBV7-9; 11 nucleotides match TRBD1. The CDR3 consists of 14 residues. J was trimmed by 8 bases and V by 5 bases; bases with no gene match: 4. Germline assignment: CDR1 SEHNR and CDR2 FQNEAQ (reference sequence). CDR3 sequence reads: CASSQDRGHEKLFF. The CDR3 region has the DNA TGTGCCAGCAGCCAGGACAGGGGGCACGAAAAACTGTTTTTT.

The chain employs TRBV6-5 and TRBJ2-3; D gene unclear. The V gene lost 4 bases and the J gene lost 6 bases, with 8 bases spanning the gap. This CDR3 has 12 residues. Germline CDR1 reads MNHEY; CDR2 reads SVGAGI. The CDR3 loop is CASSSLGDTQYF. The CDR3 DNA sequence: TGTGCCAGCAGTTCCCTTGGGGATACGCAGTATTTT.

J is TRBJ1-1 and V is TRBV18; D is unclear. Trimming stripped 3 bases from V and 1 base from J, with 9 bases between. The germline CDR1 and CDR2 sequences are KGHSH and LQKENI. The CDR3 is 14 residues long. The CDR3: CASSPPKGNTEAFF. CDR3 DNA sequence: TGTGCCAGCTCACCGCCTAAGGGGAACACTGAAGCTTTCTTT.

Turning to this clone: The junction does not match germline at one end; this may be a read error. The chain recombines TRBV19 with TRBJ2-2; D is undetermined. Germline V gene lookup returns CDR1 LNHDA and CDR2 SQIVND (reference sequence). There are 12 residues in the CDR3. CDR3 bases: TGTGCCAGTATCACGAAGACCGGGGAGCTGTTTTTT. Protein sequence: CASITKTGELFF. The complete variable domain, with remaining parts taken from reference TRBV19 and TRBJ2-2, reads DGGITQSPKYLFRKEGQNVTLSCEQNLNHDAMYWYRQDPGQGLRLIYYSQIVNDFQKGDIAEGYSVSREKKESFPLTVTSAQKNPTAFYLCASITKTGELFFGEGSRLTVL.

A remark on this clone: Other nucleotide sequences in the sample specify the same CDR3. V gene TRBV18 combines with J gene TRBJ1-1; 11 positions agree with TRBD1. V lost 6 bases to trimming and J lost 4 bases; unmatched junction nucleotides: 4. This CDR3 is 14 amino acids long. Germline V lookup: CDR1 KGHSH, CDR2 LQKENI. CDR3 amino acids: CASSPGTGGTEAFF. In DNA form, the CDR3 reads TGTGCCAGCTCGCCGGGGACAGGGGGCACTGAAGCTTTCTTT.

The gene calls are TRBV28 and TRBJ1-1; D is unresolved. CDR1 is MDHEN, CDR2 SYDVKM, per germline. Deletions cut 6 bases from V and 1 base from J, with 9 bases between. The CDR3 has 13 residues. The chain's CDR3 is CASSRHGNTEAFF. CDR3 bases: TGTGCCAGCAGCCGACACGGGAACACTGAAGCTTTCTTT. Full variable domain (remainder filled in from reference TRBV28 and TRBJ1-1): DVKVTQSSRYLVKRTGEKVFLECVQDMDHENMFWYRQDPGLGLRLIYFSYDVKMKEKGDIPEGYSVSREKKERFSLILESASTNQTSMYLCASSRHGNTEAFFGQGTRLTVV.

This chain joins TRBV7-8 and TRBJ2-6; D gene uncertain. Germline-derived CDR1 and CDR2 are SGHVS and FQNEAQ. This CDR3 is 15 amino acids long. Between the trimmed V and J ends, which lost 2 bases and 1 base, there was a span of 6 bases. The CDR3 sequence is CASSLTSSGANVLTF. Written as DNA, the CDR3 is TGTGCCAGCAGCTTAACGTCTTCTGGGGCCAACGTCCTGACTTTC. Using reference TRBV7-8 and TRBJ2-6 for the parts outside the CDR3, the full variable domain is GAGVSQSPRYKVAKRGQDVALRCDPISGHVSLFWYQQALGQGPEFLTYFQNEAQLDKSGLPSDRFFAERPEGSVSTLKIQRTQQEDSAVYLCASSLTSSGANVLTFGAGSRLTVL.

The V and J genes are TRBV7-6 and TRBJ2-1, with D unresolved. Germline lookup yields CDR1 SGHVS and CDR2 FNYEAQ. V lost 4 bases and J lost 6, with 19 bases in between. The CDR3 has 16 amino acids. CDR3 residues: CASSSLKGHGVNEQFF. The CDR3 DNA reads TGTGCCAGCAGCTCCCTGAAGGGTCATGGGGTCAATGAGCAGTTCTTC.